The rows below give T cell receptor beta chains drawn from one sample of a study of control samples from healthy donors and cancer patients. Method: immunoSEQ multiplex PCR; TCRdb's copy keeps in-frame clones and lacks some. The sample lists 390,000 or so clones, around nine tenths occurring once. The sequencing input was PBMCs. The source of these receptors is a man aged 40-55 years with head and neck cancer. The CDR3 runs from the conserved cysteine through the conserved F or W. A D gene is named only where the DNA matches it firmly. Clone size is given for some rows only: seen once, a few or many times, or a class if the clone is expanded.

j_call: TRBJ1-5
d_call: -
v_call: TRBV28
clone_size: -
cdr3_aa: CASSLWGRGDQPQHF
cdr3_nt: TGTGCCAGCAGTTTATGGGGCAGGGGTGATCAGCCCCAGCATTTT

j_call: TRBJ1-2
d_call: -
v_call: TRBV30
clone_size: -
cdr3_aa: CAWSLDTLANYGYTF
cdr3_nt: TGTGCCTGGAGTTTGGACACCTTAGCTAACTATGGCTACACCTTC

j_call: TRBJ2-1
d_call: -
v_call: TRBV11-3
clone_size: once
cdr3_aa: CASSLERSNEQFF
cdr3_nt: TGTGCCAGCAGCTTAGAGCGGAGCAATGAGCAGTTCTTC

j_call: TRBJ2-5
d_call: -
v_call: TRBV29-1
clone_size: -
cdr3_aa: CSVEDRDTQETQYF
cdr3_nt: TGCAGCGTTGAAGATCGGGACACCCAAGAGACCCAGTACTTC

j_call: TRBJ2-2
d_call: -
v_call: TRBV6-5
clone_size: -
cdr3_aa: CASSPPRRIGGELFF
cdr3_nt: TGTGCCAGCAGTCCCCCCCGACGGATCGGCGGGGAGCTGTTTTTT

j_call: TRBJ2-4
d_call: -
v_call: TRBV4-1
clone_size: -
cdr3_aa: CASSQEERGAMRDIQYF
cdr3_nt: TGCGCCAGCAGCCAAGAAGAGCGCGGGGCCATGCGAGACATTCAGTACTTC

j_call: TRBJ1-5
d_call: TRBD1
v_call: TRBV24-1
clone_size: -
cdr3_aa: CATSDGTGMHQPQHF
cdr3_nt: TGTGCCACCAGTGATGGGACAGGAATGCACCAGCCCCAGCATTTT

j_call: TRBJ2-1
d_call: TRBD2
v_call: TRBV5-4
clone_size: -
cdr3_aa: CASSRYSGAKDEQFF
cdr3_nt: TGTGCCAGCAGCCGATATAGCGGGGCCAAAGATGAGCAGTTCTTC

j_call: TRBJ2-5
d_call: TRBD2
v_call: TRBV4-3
clone_size: -
cdr3_aa: CASSQNPSGAQETQYF
cdr3_nt: TGCGCCAGCAGCCAAAACCCTAGCGGGGCCCAAGAGACCCAGTACTTC

j_call: TRBJ2-2
d_call: -
v_call: TRBV28
clone_size: -
cdr3_aa: CASSLLGGELFF
cdr3_nt: TGTGCCAGCAGTTTATTGGGCGGGGAGCTGTTTTTT

j_call: TRBJ2-6
d_call: -
v_call: TRBV7-8
clone_size: -
cdr3_aa: CASSLVSRTGANVLTF
cdr3_nt: TGTGCCAGCAGCTTAGTTTCGAGGACTGGGGCCAACGTCCTGACTTTC

j_call: TRBJ1-1
d_call: -
v_call: TRBV5-1
clone_size: -
cdr3_aa: CASSFFDRNTEAFF
cdr3_nt: TGCGCCAGCAGCTTCTTCGACAGGAACACTGAAGCTTTCTTT

j_call: TRBJ1-4
d_call: -
v_call: TRBV15
clone_size: -
cdr3_aa: CATSRGGDQREKLFF
cdr3_nt: TGTGCCACCAGCAGAGGAGGGGACCAGCGGGAAAAACTGTTTTTT

j_call: TRBJ2-3
d_call: -
v_call: TRBV7-3
clone_size: -
cdr3_aa: CASSPTTDTQYF
cdr3_nt: TGTGCCAGCAGCCCCACCACAGATACGCAGTATTTT

j_call: TRBJ2-7
d_call: -
v_call: TRBV7-9
clone_size: -
cdr3_aa: CASSPRSYEQYF
cdr3_nt: TGTGCCAGCAGCCCTCGGTCCTACGAGCAGTACTTC

j_call: TRBJ1-1
d_call: -
v_call: TRBV19
clone_size: -
cdr3_aa: CASNRAGWEGTEAFF
cdr3_nt: TGTGCCAGTAATAGGGCTGGGTGGGAAGGCACTGAAGCTTTCTTT

j_call: TRBJ1-6
d_call: -
v_call: TRBV6-5
clone_size: -
cdr3_aa: CASELYNSPLHF
cdr3_nt: TGTGCCAGCGAACTGTATAATTCACCCCTCCACTTT

j_call: TRBJ1-1
d_call: TRBD1
v_call: TRBV30
clone_size: -
cdr3_aa: CAWSVAGGTEAFF
cdr3_nt: TGTGCCTGGAGTGTAGCAGGGGGCACTGAAGCTTTCTTT

j_call: TRBJ2-1
d_call: -
v_call: TRBV18
clone_size: once
cdr3_aa: CASSPASPGSRGNEQFF
cdr3_nt: TGTGCCAGCTCACCCGCATCCCCCGGGAGTCGTGGGAATGAGCAGTTCTTC

j_call: TRBJ1-2
d_call: -
v_call: TRBV3-1/TRBV3-2
clone_size: -
cdr3_aa: CASSQDTGTYGYTF
cdr3_nt: TGTGCCAGCAGCCAAGATACCGGAACCTATGGCTACACCTTC

j_call: TRBJ2-2
d_call: -
v_call: TRBV28
clone_size: -
cdr3_aa: CASSSGVTAFTGELFF
cdr3_nt: TGTGCCAGCAGTTCAGGTGTTACAGCTTTCACCGGGGAGCTGTTTTTT

j_call: TRBJ2-5
d_call: -
v_call: TRBV27
clone_size: -
cdr3_aa: CASSLSRAVQETQYF
cdr3_nt: TGTGCCAGCAGTTTATCGAGGGCGGTCCAAGAGACCCAGTACTTC

j_call: TRBJ1-1
d_call: TRBD1
v_call: TRBV10-2
clone_size: -
cdr3_aa: CASNLDRGDTEAFF
cdr3_nt: TGCGCCAGCAACCTAGACAGGGGAGACACTGAAGCTTTCTTT

j_call: TRBJ2-3
d_call: -
v_call: TRBV7-6
clone_size: -
cdr3_aa: CASSNTDTQYF
cdr3_nt: TGTGCCAGCAGCAACACAGATACGCAGTATTTT

j_call: TRBJ2-5
d_call: -
v_call: TRBV3-1/TRBV3-2
clone_size: -
cdr3_aa: CASSQDASFQETQYF
cdr3_nt: TGTGCCAGCAGCCAAGACGCCAGTTTTCAAGAGACCCAGTACTTC

j_call: TRBJ2-7
d_call: -
v_call: TRBV7-3
clone_size: -
cdr3_aa: CASSLDRSRRHDQYF
cdr3_nt: TGTGCCAGCAGCCTAGACAGGTCGCGCCGCCACGACCAGTACTTC

j_call: TRBJ2-5
d_call: TRBD2
v_call: TRBV7-2
clone_size: -
cdr3_aa: CASSLFPAGGETQYF
cdr3_nt: TGTGCCAGCAGCTTATTCCCCGCGGGGGGGGAGACCCAGTACTTC

j_call: TRBJ2-7
d_call: -
v_call: TRBV25-1
clone_size: once
cdr3_aa: CASSDFGAYEQYF
cdr3_nt: TGTGCCAGCAGTGATTTTGGGGCCTACGAGCAGTACTTC

j_call: TRBJ2-1
d_call: TRBD2
v_call: TRBV6-5
clone_size: -
cdr3_aa: CASNTGGRSYNEQFF
cdr3_nt: TGTGCCAGCAACACCGGGGGGAGATCCTACAATGAGCAGTTCTTC

j_call: TRBJ1-4
d_call: TRBD1
v_call: TRBV7-2
clone_size: -
cdr3_aa: CASSLDRGREKLFF
cdr3_nt: TGTGCCAGCAGCCTGGACAGGGGGAGGGAAAAACTGTTTTTT

j_call: TRBJ2-3
d_call: TRBD2
v_call: TRBV4-2
clone_size: -
cdr3_aa: CASSQRLAGGTDTQYF
cdr3_nt: TGTGCCAGCAGCCAAAGACTAGCGGGGGGCACAGATACGCAGTATTTT

j_call: TRBJ1-2
d_call: -
v_call: TRBV5-1
clone_size: -
cdr3_aa: CASSLVQGHGYTF
cdr3_nt: TGCGCCAGCAGCTTGGTGCAGGGCCATGGCTACACCTTC

j_call: TRBJ2-1
d_call: TRBD1
v_call: TRBV2
clone_size: -
cdr3_aa: CAGNRDRGDEQFF
cdr3_nt: TGTGCCGGAAACCGGGACAGGGGCGATGAGCAGTTCTTC

j_call: TRBJ1-5
d_call: TRBD1
v_call: TRBV19
clone_size: -
cdr3_aa: CASIGGRGQGYSNQPQHF
cdr3_nt: TGTGCCAGTATAGGCGGCCGGGGACAGGGATATAGCAATCAGCCCCAGCATTTT

j_call: TRBJ2-5
d_call: -
v_call: TRBV7-3
clone_size: -
cdr3_aa: CASSPGRAPQETQYF
cdr3_nt: TGTGCCAGCAGCCCGGGACGGGCCCCGCAAGAGACCCAGTACTTC

j_call: TRBJ1-5
d_call: -
v_call: TRBV6-2/TRBV6-3
clone_size: few
cdr3_aa: CASSYSLLMYSNQPQHF
cdr3_nt: TGTGCCAGCAGTTACTCGCTTCTTATGTATAGCAATCAGCCCCAGCATTTT

j_call: TRBJ2-7
d_call: TRBD1
v_call: TRBV28
clone_size: few
cdr3_aa: CASSWDRGSYEQYF
cdr3_nt: TGTGCCAGCAGTTGGGACAGGGGATCCTACGAGCAGTACTTC

j_call: TRBJ2-2
d_call: -
v_call: TRBV6-6
clone_size: -
cdr3_aa: CASSYTGTTGELFF
cdr3_nt: TGTGCCAGCAGTTACACAGGGACCACCGGGGAGCTGTTTTTT

j_call: TRBJ2-3
d_call: -
v_call: TRBV12-3/TRBV12-4
clone_size: -
cdr3_aa: CASSLFSTDTQYF
cdr3_nt: TGTGCCAGCAGTTTATTCTCCACAGATACGCAGTATTTT

j_call: TRBJ2-1
d_call: TRBD2
v_call: TRBV19
clone_size: -
cdr3_aa: CLAGVWNEQFF
cdr3_nt: TGCTTAGCGGGAGTCTGGAATGAGCAGTTCTTC

j_call: TRBJ2-1
d_call: -
v_call: TRBV7-8
clone_size: -
cdr3_aa: CASSLLRNEQFF
cdr3_nt: TGTGCCAGCAGCTTATTACGAAATGAGCAGTTCTTC